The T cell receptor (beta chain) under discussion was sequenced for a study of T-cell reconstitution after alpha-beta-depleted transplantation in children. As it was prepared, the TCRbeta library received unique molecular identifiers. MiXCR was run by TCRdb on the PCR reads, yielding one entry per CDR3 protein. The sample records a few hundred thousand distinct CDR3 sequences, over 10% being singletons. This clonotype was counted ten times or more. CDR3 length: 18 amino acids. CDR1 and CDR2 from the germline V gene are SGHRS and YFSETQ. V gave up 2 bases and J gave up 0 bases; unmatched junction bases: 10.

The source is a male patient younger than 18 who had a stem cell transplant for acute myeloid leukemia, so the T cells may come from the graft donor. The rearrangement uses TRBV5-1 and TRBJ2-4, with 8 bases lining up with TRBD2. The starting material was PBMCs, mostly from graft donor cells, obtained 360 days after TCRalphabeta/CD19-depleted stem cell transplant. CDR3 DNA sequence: TGCGCCAGCAGCTTATCGATGACTAGCGAGCTAGCCAAAAACATTCAGTACTTC. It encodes CASSLSMTSELAKNIQYF.